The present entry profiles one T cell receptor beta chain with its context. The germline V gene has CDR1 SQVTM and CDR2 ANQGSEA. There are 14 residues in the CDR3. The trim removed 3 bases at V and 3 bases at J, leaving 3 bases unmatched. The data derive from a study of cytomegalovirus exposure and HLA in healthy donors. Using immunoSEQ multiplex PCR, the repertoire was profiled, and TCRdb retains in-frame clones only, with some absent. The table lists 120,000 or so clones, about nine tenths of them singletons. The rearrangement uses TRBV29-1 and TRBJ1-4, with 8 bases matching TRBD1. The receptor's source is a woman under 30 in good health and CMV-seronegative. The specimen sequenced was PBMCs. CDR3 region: CSVDTGGSNEKLFF. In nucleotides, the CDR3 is TGCAGCGTTGATACAGGGGGTTCTAATGAAAAACTGTTTTTT.